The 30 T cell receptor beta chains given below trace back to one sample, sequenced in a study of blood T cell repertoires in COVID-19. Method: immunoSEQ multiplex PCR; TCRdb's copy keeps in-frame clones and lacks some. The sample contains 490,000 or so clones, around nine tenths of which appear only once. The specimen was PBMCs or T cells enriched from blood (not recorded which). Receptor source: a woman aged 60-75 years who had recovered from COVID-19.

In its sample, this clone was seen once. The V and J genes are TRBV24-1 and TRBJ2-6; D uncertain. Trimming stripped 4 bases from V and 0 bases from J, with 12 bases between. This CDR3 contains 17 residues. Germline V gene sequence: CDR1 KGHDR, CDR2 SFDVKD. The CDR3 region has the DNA TGTGCCACCAGTGACTACAACGACATCTCTGGGGCCAACGTCCTGACTTTC. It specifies CATSDYNDISGANVLTF.

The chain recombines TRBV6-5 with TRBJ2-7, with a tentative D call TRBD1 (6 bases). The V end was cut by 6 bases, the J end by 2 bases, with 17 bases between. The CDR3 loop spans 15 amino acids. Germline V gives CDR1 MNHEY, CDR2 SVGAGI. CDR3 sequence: CASRGKPGQTYEQYV. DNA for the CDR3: TGTGCCAGCAGAGGGAAACCGGGACAAACCTACGAGCAGTACGTC.

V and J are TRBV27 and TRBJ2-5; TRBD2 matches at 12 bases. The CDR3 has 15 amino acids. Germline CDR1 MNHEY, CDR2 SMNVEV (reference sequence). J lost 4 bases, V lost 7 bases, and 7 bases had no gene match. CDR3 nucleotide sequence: TGTGCCAGCAAAAAACTAGCGGGGGGCATAGAGACCCAGTACTTC. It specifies CASKKLAGGIETQYF.

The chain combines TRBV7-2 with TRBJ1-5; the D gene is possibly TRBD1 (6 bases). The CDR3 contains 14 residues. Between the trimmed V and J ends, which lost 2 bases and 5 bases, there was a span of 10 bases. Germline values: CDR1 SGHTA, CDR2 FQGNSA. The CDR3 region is CASSLRGADQPQHF. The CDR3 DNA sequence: TGTGCCAGCAGCTTACGGGGGGCCGATCAGCCCCAGCATTTT. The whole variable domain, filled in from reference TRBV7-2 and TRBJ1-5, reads GAGVSQSPSNKVTEKGKDVELRCDPISGHTALYWYRQSLGQGLEFLIYFQGNSAPDKSGLPSDRFSAERTGGSVSTLTIQRTQQEDSAVYLCASSLRGADQPQHFGDGTRLSIL.

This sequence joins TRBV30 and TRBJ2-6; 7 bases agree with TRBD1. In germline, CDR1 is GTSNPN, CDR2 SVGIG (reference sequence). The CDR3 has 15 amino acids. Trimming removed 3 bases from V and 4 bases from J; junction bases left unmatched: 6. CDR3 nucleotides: TGTGCCTGGAGGGGTAGGGGGCTCGGGGCCAACGTCCTGACTTTC. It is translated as CAWRGRGLGANVLTF.

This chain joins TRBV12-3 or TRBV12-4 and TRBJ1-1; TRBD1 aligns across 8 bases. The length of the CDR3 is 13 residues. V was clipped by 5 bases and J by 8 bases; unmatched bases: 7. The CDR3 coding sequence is TGTGCCAGCAGTAACCTAGGGACAGGCGAAGCTTTCTTT. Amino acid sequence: CASSNLGTGEAFF.

The CDR3 reads CASSDRVTNQPQHF. The CDR3 DNA is TGTGCCAGCAGTGATCGGGTCACGAATCAGCCCCAGCATTTT. This chain joins TRBV2 and TRBJ1-5; D unresolved. The CDR3 consists of 14 residues. Germline CDR1 and CDR2: SNHLY and FYNNEI. V lost 3 bases, J lost 4 bases, and 10 bases lay in between.

CDR3 protein: CASSIPGVIETQYF. The CDR3 DNA reads as TGTGCCAGCAGCATACCGGGGGTGATCGAGACCCAGTACTTC. V usage is TRBV5-6 and J usage is TRBJ2-5, with D possibly matching TRBD2 (6 bases). The V end was cut by 4 bases, the J end by 5 bases, with 15 bases between. The CDR3 sequence is 14 residues long. Germline V gives CDR1 SGHDT, CDR2 YYEEEE. Variable domain in full (rest from reference TRBV5-6 and TRBJ2-5): DAGVTQSPTHLIKTRGQQVTLRCSPKSGHDTVSWYQQALGQGPQFIFQYYEEEERQRGNFPDRFSGHQFPNYSSELNVNALLLGDSALYLCASSIPGVIETQYFGPGTRLLVL.

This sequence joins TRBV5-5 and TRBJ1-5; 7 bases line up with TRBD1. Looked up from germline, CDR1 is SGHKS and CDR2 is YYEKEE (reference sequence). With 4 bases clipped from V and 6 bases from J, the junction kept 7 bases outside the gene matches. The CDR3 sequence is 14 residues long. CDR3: CASSPTGLAQPQHF. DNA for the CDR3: TGTGCCAGCAGCCCGACAGGGCTGGCTCAGCCCCAGCATTTT.

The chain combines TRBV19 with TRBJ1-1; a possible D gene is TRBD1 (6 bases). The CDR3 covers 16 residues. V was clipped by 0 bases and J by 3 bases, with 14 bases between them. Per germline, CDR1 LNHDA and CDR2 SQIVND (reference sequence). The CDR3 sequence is CASSIDRTAVDTEAFF. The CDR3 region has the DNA TGTGCCAGTAGTATAGATCGGACAGCCGTGGACACTGAAGCTTTCTTT.

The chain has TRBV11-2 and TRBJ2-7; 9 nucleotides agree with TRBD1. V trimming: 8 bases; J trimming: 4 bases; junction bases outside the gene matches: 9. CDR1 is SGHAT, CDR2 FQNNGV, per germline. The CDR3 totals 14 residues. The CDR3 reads CASAGTGMRYEQYF. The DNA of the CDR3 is TGTGCCAGCGCCGGGACAGGGATGCGTTACGAGCAGTACTTC. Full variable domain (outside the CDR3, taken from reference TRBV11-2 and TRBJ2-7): EAGVAQSPRYKIIEKRQSVAFWCNPISGHATLYWYQQILGQGPKLLIQFQNNGVVDDSQLPKDRFSAERLKGVDSTLKIQPAKLEDSAVYLCASAGTGMRYEQYFGPGTRLTVT.

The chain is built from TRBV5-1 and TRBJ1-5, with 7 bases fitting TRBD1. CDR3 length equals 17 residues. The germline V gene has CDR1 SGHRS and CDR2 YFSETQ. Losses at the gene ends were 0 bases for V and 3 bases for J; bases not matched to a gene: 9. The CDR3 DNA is TGCGCCAGCAGCTTGGGAACCACAGGGGCGAACAATCAGCCCCAGCATTTT. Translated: CASSLGTTGANNQPQHF.

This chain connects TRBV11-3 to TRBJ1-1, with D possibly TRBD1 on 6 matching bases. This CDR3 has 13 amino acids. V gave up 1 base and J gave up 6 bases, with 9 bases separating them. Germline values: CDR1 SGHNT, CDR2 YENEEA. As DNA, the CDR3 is TGTGCCAGCAGCTTAGGGGGGCAGCCTGAAGCTTTCTTT. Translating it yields CASSLGGQPEAFF.

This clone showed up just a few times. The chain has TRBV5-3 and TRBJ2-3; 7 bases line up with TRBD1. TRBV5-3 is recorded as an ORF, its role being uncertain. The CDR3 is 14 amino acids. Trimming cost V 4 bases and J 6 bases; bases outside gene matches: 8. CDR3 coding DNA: TGTGCCAGAAGCCTACGGACAGGACGGGATACGCAGTATTTT. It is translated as CARSLRTGRDTQYF.

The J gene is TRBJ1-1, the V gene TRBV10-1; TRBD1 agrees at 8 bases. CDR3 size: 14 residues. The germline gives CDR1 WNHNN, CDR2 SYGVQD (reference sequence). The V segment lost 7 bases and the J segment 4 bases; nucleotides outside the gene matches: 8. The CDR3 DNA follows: TGCGCCAGCACTAAGGACAGGGCGGGCACTGAAGCTTTCTTT. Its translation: CASTKDRAGTEAFF.

The CDR3 DNA follows: TGTGCCAGCAGCTTAGTAACCGAGGGTTGGGGCTACACCTTC. This translates into CASSLVTEGWGYTF. This rearrangement joins TRBV7-9 to TRBJ1-2; D is undetermined. Germline V gene lookup returns CDR1 SEHNR and CDR2 FQNEAQ (reference sequence). V lost 1 base and J 8 bases, leaving 14 bases between the germline ends. This CDR3 has 14 residues.

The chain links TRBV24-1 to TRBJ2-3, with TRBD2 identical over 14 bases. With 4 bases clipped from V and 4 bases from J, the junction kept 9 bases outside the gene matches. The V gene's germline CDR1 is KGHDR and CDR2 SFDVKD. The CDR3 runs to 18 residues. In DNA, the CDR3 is TGTGCCACCAGTGACCTCGGGACTAGCGGGGGTGGTTCAGATACGCAGTATTTT. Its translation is CATSDLGTSGGGSDTQYF.

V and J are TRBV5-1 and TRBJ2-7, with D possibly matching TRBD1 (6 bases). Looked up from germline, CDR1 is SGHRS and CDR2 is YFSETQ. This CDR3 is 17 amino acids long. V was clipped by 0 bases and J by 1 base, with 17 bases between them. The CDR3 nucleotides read TGCGCCAGCAGCTTGGGGACAGCCCCAAGGGCTTCCTACGAGCAGTACTTC. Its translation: CASSLGTAPRASYEQYF. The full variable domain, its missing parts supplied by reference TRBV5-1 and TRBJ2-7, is KAGVTQTPRYLIKTRGQQVTLSCSPISGHRSVSWYQQTPGQGLQFLFEYFSETQRNKGNFPGRFSGRQFSNSRSEMNVSTLELGDSALYLCASSLGTAPRASYEQYFGPGTRLTVT.

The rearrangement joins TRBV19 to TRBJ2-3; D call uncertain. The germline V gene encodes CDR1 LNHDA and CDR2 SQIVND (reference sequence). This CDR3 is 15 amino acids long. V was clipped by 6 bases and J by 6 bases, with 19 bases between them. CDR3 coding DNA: TGTGCCAGTAGGTTTGCAGGTTTCGGAATGGATACGCAGTATTTT. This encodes CASRFAGFGMDTQYF.

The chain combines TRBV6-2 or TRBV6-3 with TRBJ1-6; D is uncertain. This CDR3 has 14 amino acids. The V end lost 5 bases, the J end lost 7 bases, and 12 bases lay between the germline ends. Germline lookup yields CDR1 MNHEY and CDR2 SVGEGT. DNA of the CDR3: TGTGCCAGCAGTACGGTCCAACAGAATTCACCCCTCCACTTT. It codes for CASSTVQQNSPLHF.

Here the CDR3 DNA reads TGTGCCAGCAGCGCGGGGAGGGACCGACCTAACTATGGCTACACCTTC. Translating gives CASSAGRDRPNYGYTF. The V call is TRBV11-2, the J call TRBJ1-2; possible D gene TRBD1, 5 bases. In germline, CDR1 is SGHAT, CDR2 FQNNGV. The V end was cut by 5 bases, the J end by 0 bases, with 16 bases between. The CDR3 runs to 16 residues.

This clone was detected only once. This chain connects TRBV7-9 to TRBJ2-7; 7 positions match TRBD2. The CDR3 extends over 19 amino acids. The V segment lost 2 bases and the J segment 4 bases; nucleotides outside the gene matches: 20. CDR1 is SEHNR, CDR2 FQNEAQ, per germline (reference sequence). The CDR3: CASSLWGGSVDGRRYEQYF. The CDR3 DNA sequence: TGTGCCAGCAGCTTATGGGGGGGTAGCGTAGATGGACGGCGTTACGAGCAGTACTTC. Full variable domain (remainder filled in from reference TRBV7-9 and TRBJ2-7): DTGVSQNPRHKITKRGQNVTFRCDPISEHNRLYWYRQTLGQGPEFLTYFQNEAQLEKSRLLSDRFSAERPKGSFSTLEIQRTEQGDSAMYLCASSLWGGSVDGRRYEQYFGPGTRLTVT.

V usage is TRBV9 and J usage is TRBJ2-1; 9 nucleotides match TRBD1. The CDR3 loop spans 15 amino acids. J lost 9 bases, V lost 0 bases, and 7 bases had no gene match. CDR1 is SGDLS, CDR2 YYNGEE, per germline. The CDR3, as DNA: TGTGCCAGCAGCGTAGCAAGACAGGGGGGAACTGAGCAGTTCTTC. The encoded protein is CASSVARQGGTEQFF.

DNA for the CDR3: TGTGCCATCAGTGAAGGGAGGACAGGGGGCGCGGGTTCCTACGAGCAGTACGTC. This translates into CAISEGRTGGAGSYEQYV. The chain joins TRBV10-3 to TRBJ2-7; TRBD1 agrees at 11 bases. V was pared by 3 bases and J by 1 base, with 11 bases of the junction left unmatched. Looked up from germline, CDR1 is ENHRY and CDR2 is SYGVKD. The CDR3 has 18 amino acids.

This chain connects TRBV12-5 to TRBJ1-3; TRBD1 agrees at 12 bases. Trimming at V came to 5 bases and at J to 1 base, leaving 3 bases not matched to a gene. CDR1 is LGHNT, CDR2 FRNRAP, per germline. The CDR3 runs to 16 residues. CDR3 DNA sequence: TGTGCTAGTGGTCGGGGACAGGGGGCTTCTGGAAACACCATATATTTT. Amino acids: CASGRGQGASGNTIYF.

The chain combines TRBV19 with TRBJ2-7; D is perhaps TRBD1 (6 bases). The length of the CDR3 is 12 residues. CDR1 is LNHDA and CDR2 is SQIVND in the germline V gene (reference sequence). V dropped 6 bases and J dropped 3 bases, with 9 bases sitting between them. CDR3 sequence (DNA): TGTGCCAGTAGGGGGGCGAGCTACGAGCAGTACTTC. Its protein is CASRGASYEQYF.

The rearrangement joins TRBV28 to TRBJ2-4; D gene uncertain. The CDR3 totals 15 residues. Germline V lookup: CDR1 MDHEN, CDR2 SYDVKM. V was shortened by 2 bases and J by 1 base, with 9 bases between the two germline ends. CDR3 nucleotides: TGTGCCAGCAGTTTAGTACTCGTCGCCAAAAACATTCAGTACTTC. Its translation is CASSLVLVAKNIQYF.

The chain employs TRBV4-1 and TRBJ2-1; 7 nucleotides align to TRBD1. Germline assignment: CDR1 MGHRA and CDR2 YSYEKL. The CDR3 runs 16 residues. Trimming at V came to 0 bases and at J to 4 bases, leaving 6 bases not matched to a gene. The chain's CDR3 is CASSQDLGTEYNEQFF. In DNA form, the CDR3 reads TGCGCCAGCAGCCAAGATCTAGGGACAGAGTACAATGAGCAGTTCTTC.

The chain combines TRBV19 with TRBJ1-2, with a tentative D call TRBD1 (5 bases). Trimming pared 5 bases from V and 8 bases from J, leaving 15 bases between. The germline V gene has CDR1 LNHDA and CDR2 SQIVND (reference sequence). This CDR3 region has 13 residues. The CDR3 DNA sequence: TGTGCCAGTAGTTCGCGACAGATGACAGGCTACACCTTC. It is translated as CASSSRQMTGYTF.

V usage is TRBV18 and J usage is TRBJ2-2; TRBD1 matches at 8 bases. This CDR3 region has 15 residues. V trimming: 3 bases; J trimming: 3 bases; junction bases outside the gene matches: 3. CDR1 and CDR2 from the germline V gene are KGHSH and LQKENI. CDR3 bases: TGTGCCAGCTCACCGCTACAGGGGGACACCGGGGAGCTGTTTTTT. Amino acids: CASSPLQGDTGELFF.